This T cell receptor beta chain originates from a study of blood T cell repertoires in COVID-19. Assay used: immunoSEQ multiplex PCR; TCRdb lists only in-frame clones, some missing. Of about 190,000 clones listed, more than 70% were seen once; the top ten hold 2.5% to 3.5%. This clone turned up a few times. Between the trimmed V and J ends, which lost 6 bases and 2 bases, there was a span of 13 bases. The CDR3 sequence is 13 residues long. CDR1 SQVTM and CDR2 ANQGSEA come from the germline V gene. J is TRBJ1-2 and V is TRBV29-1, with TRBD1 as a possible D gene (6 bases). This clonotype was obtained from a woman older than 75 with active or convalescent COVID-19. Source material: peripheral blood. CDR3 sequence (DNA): TGCAGCGTACTTACAGGGTGGAACTATGGCTACACCTTC. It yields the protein CSVLTGWNYGYTF.